Below are 22 T cell receptor beta chains sequenced from a single sample in a study of cytomegalovirus exposure and HLA in healthy donors. PCR involved 60 Vbeta and 13 Jbeta primers. Measured with immunoSEQ multiplex PCR; TCRdb has only the in-frame clones, and not every one. The profile shows roughly 150,000 clones, roughly 79% of them singletons. The sequenced sample was PBMCs. The receptor source for this set is a male donor in good health and CMV-seronegative.

The chain joins TRBV11-1 to TRBJ2-7; no definite D call. Germline V CDR1 and CDR2: SGHAT, FQDESV (reference sequence). The V gene lost 2 bases and the J gene lost 1 base, with 6 bases spanning the gap. The CDR3 runs 13 residues. This CDR3 is CASSLLLSYEQYF. The CDR3 DNA reads as TGTGCCAGCAGCTTACTCCTATCCTACGAGCAGTACTTC. Variable domain in full (rest from reference TRBV11-1 and TRBJ2-7): EAEVAQSPRYKITEKSQAVAFWCDPISGHATLYWYRQILGQGPELLVQFQDESVVDDSQLPKDRFSAERLKGVDSTLKIQPAELGDSAMYLCASSLLLSYEQYFGPGTRLTVT.

V and J are TRBV7-2 and TRBJ2-3; 8 bases are a match to TRBD2. Trimming at V came to 1 base and at J to 4 bases, leaving 10 bases not matched to a gene. CDR1 and CDR2 (germline): SGHTA, FQGNSA. This CDR3 contains 17 residues. Written as DNA, the CDR3 is TGTGCCAGCAGCTTAGATCAAGCGGGAGTGGGCGCAGATACGCAGTATTTT. This sequence encodes CASSLDQAGVGADTQYF.

This clone has just a few counts. The rearrangement links TRBV10-3 to TRBJ2-5, with 10 nucleotides matching TRBD2. Per the germline V gene, CDR1 is ENHRY and CDR2 is SYGVKD. The V and J ends lost 1 base and 0 bases, in that order; junction bases with no gene match: 2. The CDR3 is 16 residues long. The CDR3 region has the DNA TGTGCCATCAGTGAGTTACTAGCGGGGCACCAAGAGACCCAGTACTTC. Its protein product is CAISELLAGHQETQYF.

This rearrangement joins TRBV18 to TRBJ1-5; no reliable D call. From germline, CDR1 is KGHSH and CDR2 LQKENI. The germline V and J ends were trimmed by 1 base and 4 bases, with 8 bases remaining between them. The CDR3 is made up of 14 amino acids. The CDR3 protein is CASSPRSRNQPQHF. CDR3 sequence (DNA): TGTGCCAGCTCACCACGGTCTCGGAATCAGCCCCAGCATTTT.

This clone was counted between two and nine times. The chain recombines TRBV27 with TRBJ1-5, with D possibly being TRBD1 (6 bases). With 5 bases removed from V and 7 bases from J, the gap between germline ends came to 18 bases. The germline V gene encodes CDR1 MNHEY and CDR2 SMNVEV (reference sequence). This CDR3 region has 15 residues. The CDR3 DNA is TGTGCCAGCAGTATCGCAGGGGTTTTTGACCAGCCCCAGCATTTT. This gives the protein CASSIAGVFDQPQHF.

The chain uses TRBV4-3 and TRBJ2-1, with TRBD2 matching over 7 bases. Looked up from germline, CDR1 is LGHNA and CDR2 is YSLEER. The V gene end was trimmed by 1 base and the J gene end by 4 bases; junction bases not matched to a gene: 7. The CDR3 is 16 residues long. CDR3 loop: CASSQGLAAPYNEQFF. In nucleotides, the CDR3 is TGCGCCAGCAGCCAAGGGCTAGCGGCACCTTACAATGAGCAGTTCTTC.

The chain has TRBV10-2 and TRBJ1-2; a weak D match, TRBD1 (5 bases). Germline loops: CDR1 WSHSY, CDR2 SAAADI. Trimming removed 6 bases at V and 6 bases at J, with 20 bases between. The CDR3 spans 15 residues. The CDR3 region has the DNA TGCGCCAGCAGATCGGGACTCCTCTTACGGGATGGCTACACCTTC. Its protein product is CASRSGLLLRDGYTF.

This sequence joins TRBV11-2 and TRBJ2-7; a weak D match, TRBD1 (6 bases). The CDR3 has 16 residues. Germline V gene data show CDR1 as SGHAT and CDR2 as FQNNGV. V dropped 0 bases and J dropped 2 bases, with 14 bases sitting between them. The CDR3 DNA is TGTGCCAGCAGCTTAGATCAGGGGACACGCGCCTACGAGCAGTACTTC. It is translated as CASSLDQGTRAYEQYF. Combining the CDR3 with reference TRBV11-2 and TRBJ2-7 gives the whole variable domain EAGVAQSPRYKIIEKRQSVAFWCNPISGHATLYWYQQILGQGPKLLIQFQNNGVVDDSQLPKDRFSAERLKGVDSTLKIQPAKLEDSAVYLCASSLDQGTRAYEQYFGPGTRLTVT.

The chain employs TRBV10-3 and TRBJ1-2; 7 nucleotides match TRBD1. The V gene end was trimmed by 10 bases and the J gene end by 7 bases; junction bases not matched to a gene: 12. Germline V CDR1 and CDR2: ENHRY, SYGVKD. The CDR3 loop spans 13 amino acids. CDR3 loop: CATPGQEAFGYTF. The CDR3 DNA reads TGTGCCACTCCCGGACAGGAGGCCTTTGGCTACACCTTC.

The chain couples TRBV2 to TRBJ1-4, with 10 bases that match TRBD1. V dropped 7 bases and J dropped 5; count of bases not matched to a gene: 7. CDR1 is SNHLY, CDR2 FYNNEI, per germline. The CDR3 runs to 15 residues. The CDR3 DNA sequence: TGTGCCAGCATCCGACAGGGGGCGGACAATGAAAAACTGTTTTTT. The encoded protein is CASIRQGADNEKLFF.

V gene TRBV19 combines with J gene TRBJ1-1, with TRBD1 matching 9 bases. Germline CDR1 and CDR2: LNHDA and SQIVND (reference sequence). V lost 4 bases, J lost 4 bases, and 7 bases stayed unmatched. CDR3 length: 15 amino acids. Written as DNA, the CDR3 is TGTGCCAGTAGTAAGAGGGACAGGGTCAGCACTGAAGCTTTCTTT. It is translated as CASSKRDRVSTEAFF.

The V call is TRBV10-3, the J call TRBJ1-1; TRBD1 is a possible D gene (5 bases). Between the trimmed V and J ends, which lost 3 bases and 4 bases, there was a span of 15 bases. CDR1 ENHRY and CDR2 SYGVKD come from the germline V gene. The CDR3 loop spans 15 amino acids. CDR3 nucleotide sequence: TGTGCCATCAGTGAACGGATTAGGGGCATCACTGAAGCTTTCTTT. Translation gives CAISERIRGITEAFF.

The chain has TRBV11-3 and TRBJ1-1; tentative D call: TRBD1 (6 bases). The CDR3 loop spans 12 amino acids. Per the germline V gene, CDR1 is SGHNT and CDR2 is YENEEA. V lost 3 bases and J lost 4, with 6 bases in between. CDR3 coding DNA: TGTGCCAGCAGCTTGACAGGCACTGAAGCTTTCTTT. It specifies CASSLTGTEAFF.

The CDR3 bases are TGTGCCAGCAGATTACAGGGCTTTAACACTGAAGCTTTCTTT. It encodes CASRLQGFNTEAFF. The V gene is TRBV2, the J gene TRBJ1-1, with D perhaps TRBD1 (6 bases). Germline loops: CDR1 SNHLY, CDR2 FYNNEI. Trimming stripped 6 bases from V and 2 bases from J, with 13 bases between. There are 14 residues in the CDR3.

V and J are TRBV7-9 and TRBJ2-5; D is possibly TRBD2 (5 bases). The CDR3 is made up of 13 amino acids. The germline gives CDR1 SEHNR, CDR2 FQNEAQ (reference sequence). Trimming left V 1 base short and J 5 bases short, with 8 bases between. CDR3 amino acids: CASSLGGWETQYF. DNA for the CDR3: TGTGCCAGCAGCTTAGGAGGGTGGGAGACCCAGTACTTC.

Only a few counts were recorded for this clone. The sample holds other DNA sequences that translate to the same CDR3. The chain joins TRBV7-2 to TRBJ2-5; no reliable D call. CDR3 length: 13 residues. Trimming cost V 0 bases and J 1 base, with 3 bases left between them. CDR1 and CDR2 from the germline V gene are SGHTA and FQGNSA. CDR3 sequence (DNA): TGTGCCAGCAGCTTAGCCCGCCAAGAGACCCAGTACTTC. This encodes CASSLARQETQYF.

The chain combines TRBV6-5 with TRBJ2-7; perhaps TRBD1 as D (6 bases). V was shortened by 2 bases and J by 5 bases, with 16 bases between the two germline ends. Germline V gene data show CDR1 as MNHEY and CDR2 as SVGAGI. This CDR3 contains 15 residues. The CDR3 loop is CASSYPGQPPDEQYF. DNA for the CDR3: TGTGCCAGCAGTTACCCGGGACAACCGCCCGACGAGCAGTACTTC.

V usage is TRBV5-1 and J usage is TRBJ1-5, with D possibly matching TRBD1 (5 bases). V lost 1 base to trimming and J lost 7 bases, with 12 bases between them. This CDR3 spans 14 amino acids. Germline V gene sequence: CDR1 SGHRS, CDR2 YFSETQ. The CDR3 coding sequence is TGCGCCAGCAGCTTGCAGGGTTCCGGGCAGCCCCAGCATTTT. Translated: CASSLQGSGQPQHF.

V is TRBV7-6 and J is TRBJ2-1; D perhaps matches TRBD2 (7 bases). The germline V gene has CDR1 SGHVS and CDR2 FNYEAQ. The CDR3 contains 14 residues. With 3 bases removed from V and 3 bases from J, the gap between germline ends came to 9 bases. As DNA, the CDR3 is TGTGCCAGCAGCTTTAGGGGGGGCTACAATGAGCAGTTCTTC. Its protein product is CASSFRGGYNEQFF. Combining the CDR3 with reference TRBV7-6 and TRBJ2-1 gives the whole variable domain GAGVSQSPRYKVTKRGQDVALRCDPISGHVSLYWYRQALGQGPEFLTYFNYEAQQDKSGLPNDRFSAERPEGSISTLTIQRTEQRDSAMYRCASSFRGGYNEQFFGPGTRLTVL.

The J gene is TRBJ1-2, the V gene TRBV4-2, with a possible D match to TRBD1 (6 bases). Trimming cost V 4 bases and J 4 bases, with 19 bases left between them. The CDR3 loop spans 16 amino acids. Germline assignment: CDR1 LGHNA and CDR2 YNFKEQ. The CDR3 here is CASSLSDAGASYGYTF. DNA of the CDR3: TGTGCCAGCAGCCTCTCGGACGCAGGGGCCAGCTATGGCTACACCTTC.

This chain uses TRBV5-4 with TRBJ2-1; 7 positions agree with TRBD2. Germline lookup yields CDR1 SGHNT and CDR2 YYREEE (reference sequence). The trim removed 5 bases at V and 5 bases at J, leaving 7 bases unmatched. There are 14 residues in the CDR3. This chain's CDR3 is CASSSRDYHNEQFF. In nucleotides, the CDR3 is TGTGCCAGCAGTTCCCGGGACTACCACAATGAGCAGTTCTTC.

This chain links TRBV27 with TRBJ2-1; a weak D match, TRBD2 (5 bases). The length of the CDR3 is 16 residues. Germline CDR1 is MNHEY and CDR2 is SMNVEV (reference sequence). V dropped 5 bases and J dropped 0 bases, with 14 bases sitting between them. This chain's CDR3 is CASSPQRLSSYNEQFF. The CDR3 DNA follows: TGTGCCAGCAGTCCCCAGCGGTTGAGCTCCTACAATGAGCAGTTCTTC.